The text below deals with one T cell receptor beta chain. Its antigen is not identified. The germline gene is not matched at one end of the junction; a read error may be the cause. The entry originates in a study of blood T cells in healthy people across ages. A second PCR, run for roughly 7 to 11 cycles, used a sample-barcoded 5' primer plus a J-beta primer mix. One entry per CDR3 protein results from TCRdb running MiXCR on the 5' RACE reads. Of 1.5 million to 2 million distinct CDR3 sequences in the sample, 28% are singletons; the top ten hold less than 9.5%. Notes on the study in general: TCR beta diversity per million T cells fell roughly linearly with age.

The CDR3 loop spans 13 amino acids. The donors, all healthy, were Caucasians living in Russia, aged about 6 to 90. Every donor gave 7.5 to 10 milliliters of peripheral blood. Per-sample yields of isolated PBMCs were at least 6 million. Sequencing used blood. J is TRBJ2-3 and V is TRBV12-3 or TRBV12-4; D gene uncertain. The sequence was obtained from a woman aged 30 to 39 in good health. The CDR3: CASSRRRADTQYF. CDR3 coding DNA: TGTGCCAGCAGTAGACGGAGAGCAGATACGCAATATTTT.